This TCR beta chain emerged from a study of T-cell reconstitution after alpha-beta-depleted transplantation in children. Unique molecular identifiers featured in how the TCRbeta library was prepared. MiXCR, applied by TCRdb to the PCR reads, yields one record per CDR3 protein. Of 250,000 to 400,000 distinct CDR3 sequences listed, approximately 23% were seen once; the top ten hold approximately 10%. As regards this clonotype: Its antigen is undetermined.

Study results and limitations: Counts and diversity of T cells one year after transplant came mostly from newly produced T cells.

The CDR3 totals 15 residues. Germline loops: CDR1 SEHNR, CDR2 FQNEAQ (reference sequence). V was pared by 1 base and J by 6 bases, with 15 bases between. This material consisted of PBMCs, mostly from graft donor cells, taken 180 days after TCRalphabeta/CD19-depleted stem cell transplant. The clonotype originates from a male patient under 18 who had a stem cell transplant for acute lymphoblastic leukemia, so the T cells may come from the graft donor. The rearrangement joins TRBV7-9 to TRBJ1-1; D gene uncertain. CDR3 loop: CASSLEPSHPSEAFF. CDR3 DNA: TGTGCCAGCAGCTTAGAGCCTTCGCACCCCTCTGAAGCTTTCTTT.